This T cell receptor beta chain was observed in a study of T cell responses to AZD1222 COVID-19 vaccine. Study-wide results and limits: Baseline serostatus was positive in only six or seven AZD1222 recipients. Repertoire sampling occurred only after the peak T cell response. Clonal diversity was possibly underestimated, and the donors were mostly white British, with more females. Reports say nearly half of spike-specific TCRs go after unmutated variant regions.

Assay used: immunoSEQ multiplex PCR; TCRdb lists only in-frame clones, some missing. The sample carries approximately 150,000 clones, about 89% recorded once. Remarks on this clone: The antigen is unknown.

The source is an adult who received the AZD1222 COVID-19 vaccine. The sample in question was peripheral blood, obtained 28 days after the second AZD1222 dose.

The CDR3 sequence: CASSSRTGANTGELFF. In DNA, the CDR3 is TGTGCCAGTAGTTCGCGGACAGGGGCAAACACCGGGGAGCTGTTTTTT. The V and J genes are TRBV19 and TRBJ2-2, with TRBD1 matching 9 bases. Per germline, CDR1 LNHDA and CDR2 SQIVND (reference sequence). The CDR3 consists of 16 residues. Trimming took 5 bases from V and 2 from J; bases not matched to a gene: 6.